These 27 T cell receptor beta chains share one sample of origin, sequenced in a study of blood T cell repertoires in COVID-19. Some clones are missing from TCRdb's copy, which holds only in-frame ones; the method was immunoSEQ multiplex PCR. The repertoire holds roughly 50,000 clones, with roughly 90% as singletons. Sequenced material: peripheral blood. The receptors derive from a human donor in a cohort sampled during active COVID-19.

The V call is TRBV5-8, the J call TRBJ1-6; D is possibly TRBD1 (6 bases). Trimming pared 0 bases from V and 8 bases from J, leaving 15 bases between. Per the germline V gene, CDR1 is SGHTS and CDR2 is YDEGEE. This CDR3 contains 16 residues. CDR3 sequence (DNA): TGTGCCAGCAGCTTGGGGGGGACAATAGTTGATTCACCCCTCCACTTT. It specifies CASSLGGTIVDSPLHF.

This rearrangement joins TRBV28 to TRBJ2-1; TRBD2 aligns across 8 bases. V gave up 3 bases and J gave up 10 bases; unmatched junction bases: 17. The CDR3 is made up of 17 amino acids. Germline CDR1 is MDHEN and CDR2 is SYDVKM. CDR3 residues: CASSFRPGLVVSGEQFF. The CDR3 DNA reads TGTGCCAGCAGTTTTAGACCGGGACTAGTAGTTTCAGGAGAGCAGTTCTTC.

The chain uses TRBV7-9 and TRBJ2-5; TRBD1 aligns across 7 bases. This CDR3 spans 16 amino acids. Per germline, CDR1 SEHNR and CDR2 FQNEAQ (reference sequence). V lost 8 bases, J lost 4 bases, and 16 bases stayed unmatched. As DNA, the CDR3 is TGTGCCAGCCTTGAGTCCGGGACAGTTTTGGGAGAGACCCAGTACTTC. This sequence encodes CASLESGTVLGETQYF. Combining the CDR3 with reference TRBV7-9 and TRBJ2-5 gives the whole variable domain DTGVSQNPRHKITKRGQNVTFRCDPISEHNRLYWYRQTLGQGPEFLTYFQNEAQLEKSRLLSDRFSAERPKGSFSTLEIQRTEQGDSAMYLCASLESGTVLGETQYFGPGTRLLVL.

The CDR3 nucleotides read TGTGCCAGCTCACCGGGGACAGGGTGGTACACTGAAGCTTTCTTT. Encoded protein: CASSPGTGWYTEAFF. V is TRBV18 and J is TRBJ1-1; the match to TRBD1 covers 9 bases. Looked up from germline, CDR1 is KGHSH and CDR2 is LQKENI. With 3 bases clipped from V and 3 bases from J, the junction kept 5 bases outside the gene matches. The CDR3 contains 15 residues.

This rearrangement joins TRBV2 to TRBJ1-2; the match to TRBD1 covers 7 bases. Germline V CDR1 and CDR2: SNHLY, FYNNEI. Trimming cost V 8 bases and J 8 bases; bases outside gene matches: 5. There are 11 residues in the CDR3. The CDR3 loop is CASGTVQGYTF. The CDR3 DNA follows: TGTGCCAGCGGGACAGTGCAGGGCTACACCTTC.

The chain uses TRBV30 and TRBJ2-1; 7 bases agree with TRBD1. This CDR3 is 15 amino acids long. Germline V gene lookup returns CDR1 GTSNPN and CDR2 SVGIG (reference sequence). The junction had 11 bases not matched to a gene; V was cut back by 3 bases and J by 6 bases. CDR3 residues: CAWSPDRLVPNEQFF. CDR3 DNA sequence: TGTGCCTGGAGCCCGGACAGGTTGGTCCCCAATGAGCAGTTCTTC.

CDR3 coding DNA: TGTGCCAGTAGTACACAGGGGCTTGGATGGGATACGCAGTATTTT. This codes for CASSTQGLGWDTQYF. The chain combines TRBV19 with TRBJ2-3, with 7 bases identical to TRBD1. This CDR3 has 15 residues. The ends lost 4 bases at V and 6 bases at J; junction bases unmatched: 10. The germline V gene has CDR1 LNHDA and CDR2 SQIVND (reference sequence).

By proportion, this clone is hyperexpanded. The chain combines TRBV6-5 with TRBJ2-7; a possible D gene is TRBD2 (5 bases). Trimming shortened V by 7 bases and J by 1 base, and 11 bases separated the two germline ends. CDR1 is MNHEY, CDR2 SVGAGI, per germline. CDR3 length: 13 residues. CDR3 region: CASNSGSSYEQYF. The CDR3, as DNA: TGTGCCAGCAACTCGGGAAGTTCCTACGAGCAGTACTTC.

The gene calls are TRBV29-1 and TRBJ2-7, with TRBD1 identical over 8 bases. Germline V gene data show CDR1 as SQVTM and CDR2 as ANQGSEA. This CDR3 region has 14 residues. The V gene end was trimmed by 4 bases and the J gene end by 4 bases; junction bases not matched to a gene: 9. DNA for the CDR3: TGCAGCGTTGTCTCTCAGGGGGCAGGATACGAGCAGTACTTC. Its translation: CSVVSQGAGYEQYF.

The rearrangement uses TRBV2 and TRBJ2-5; possible D gene TRBD2, 6 bases. Deletions cut 5 bases from V and 7 bases from J, with 17 bases between. Germline V gene data show CDR1 as SNHLY and CDR2 as FYNNEI. The CDR3 runs to 14 residues. The CDR3 coding sequence is TGTGCCAGCAGTCCCCCTCGTGGGGGGTCGACCCAGTACTTC. Translation gives CASSPPRGGSTQYF.

V gene TRBV4-2 combines with J gene TRBJ2-7; 9 bases agree with TRBD1. Losses at the gene ends were 4 bases for V and 4 bases for J; bases not matched to a gene: 11. Looked up from germline, CDR1 is LGHNA and CDR2 is YNFKEQ. This CDR3 is 16 amino acids long. The CDR3, as DNA: TGTGCCAGCAGCCCAGACCGTTGGGACAGGGTGTACGAGCAGTACTTC. Its protein product is CASSPDRWDRVYEQYF.

The J gene is TRBJ2-3, the V gene TRBV3-1 (or the pseudogene TRBV3-2); D is possibly TRBD2 (7 bases). Germline values: CDR1 LGHDT, CDR2 YNNKEL (reference sequence). The CDR3 has 16 amino acids. Trimming removed 6 bases from V and 0 bases from J, with 16 bases in between. The CDR3 protein is CASRLGGGTSTDTQYF. The DNA of the CDR3 is TGTGCCAGCAGACTAGGGGGAGGGACTAGCACAGATACGCAGTATTTT.

V usage is TRBV6-5 and J usage is TRBJ1-4, with D unresolved. The CDR3 contains 15 residues. The germline CDR1 and CDR2 sequences are MNHEY and SVGAGI. V gave up 0 bases and J gave up 8 bases, with 13 bases separating them. CDR3 protein: CASSYSRVALEKLFF. DNA for the CDR3: TGTGCCAGCAGTTACTCGAGGGTGGCCCTAGAAAAACTGTTTTTT.

The chain links TRBV3-1 (or the pseudogene TRBV3-2) to TRBJ2-5; no firm D call. Trimming removed 3 bases at V and 5 bases at J, with 16 bases between. In germline, CDR1 is LGHDT, CDR2 YNNKEL (reference sequence). The CDR3 loop spans 15 amino acids. The chain's CDR3 is CASSHATVRLETQYF. The DNA for the CDR3 is TGTGCCAGCAGCCATGCTACAGTTAGGCTGGAGACCCAGTACTTC.

The rearrangement links TRBV18 to TRBJ2-3; 10 bases line up with TRBD2. The CDR3 sequence is 17 residues long. Germline V gene sequence: CDR1 KGHSH, CDR2 LQKENI. The trim removed 3 bases at V and 0 bases at J, leaving 6 bases unmatched. This chain's CDR3 is CASSPSNSGGSTDTQYF. The CDR3, as DNA: TGTGCCAGCTCACCGTCTAATAGCGGGGGGAGCACAGATACGCAGTATTTT.

CDR3 residues: CASSPGTGGDQPQHF. Written as DNA, the CDR3 is TGTGCCAGCTCACCAGGGACAGGTGGCGATCAGCCCCAGCATTTT. The chain uses TRBV18 and TRBJ1-5; TRBD1 agrees at 8 bases. V shed 2 bases, J shed 5 bases, and the junction held 5 bases outside the gene matches. CDR1 KGHSH and CDR2 LQKENI come from the germline V gene. The CDR3 consists of 15 residues.

V is TRBV6-4 and J is TRBJ2-4; TRBD1 matches at 10 bases. After removal of 2 bases from V and 5 bases from J, the junction contained 3 bases not matched to a gene. CDR1 is MRHNA, CDR2 SNTAGT, per germline. This CDR3 has 15 amino acids. CDR3 residues: CASSDPGTGENIQYF. The CDR3 DNA is TGTGCCAGCAGTGACCCCGGGACAGGGGAAAACATTCAGTACTTC.

The chain links TRBV7-2 to TRBJ1-3, with 9 bases that match TRBD1. V shed 6 bases, J shed 6 bases, and the junction held 9 bases outside the gene matches. This CDR3 region has 15 residues. Germline V CDR1 and CDR2: SGHTA, FQGNSA. The CDR3 sequence is CASRRTGEGENTIYF. The CDR3 DNA reads as TGTGCCAGCAGACGGACAGGGGAAGGGGAAAACACCATATATTTT.

CDR3 DNA sequence: TGCGCCAGCAGATTTACAATGGGACTAGGGAACACCGGGGAGCTGTTTTTT. It encodes CASRFTMGLGNTGELFF. This sequence joins TRBV5-1 and TRBJ2-2; 8 nucleotides line up with TRBD2. V gave up 5 bases and J gave up 1 base; unmatched junction bases: 10. The CDR3 is made up of 17 amino acids. The V gene's germline CDR1 is SGHRS and CDR2 YFSETQ.

The rearrangement uses TRBV20-1 and TRBJ2-1; 7 nucleotides line up with TRBD1. The trim removed 3 bases at V and 2 bases at J, leaving 4 bases unmatched. Germline values: CDR1 DFQATT, CDR2 SNEGSKA (reference sequence). The CDR3 is 14 residues long. CDR3 in DNA: TGCAGTGCTAGTACAGGGGATCCCTACAATGAGCAGTTCTTC. Translation gives CSASTGDPYNEQFF.

The V call is TRBV4-1, the J call TRBJ2-3; D possibly corresponds to TRBD2 (6 bases). This CDR3 contains 18 residues. V lost 4 bases to trimming and J lost 0 bases, with 20 bases between them. Germline-derived CDR1 and CDR2 are MGHRA and YSYEKL. The CDR3 sequence: CASSPFKISSGSTDTQYF. Written as DNA, the CDR3 is TGCGCCAGCAGCCCCTTTAAGATTAGTAGCGGTAGCACAGATACGCAGTATTTT.

This clone appeared a single time. V usage is TRBV29-1 and J usage is TRBJ1-1; a possible D gene is TRBD1 (6 bases). The CDR3 sequence is 13 residues long. CDR1 and CDR2 from the germline V gene are SQVTM and ANQGSEA. V lost 2 bases and J 6 bases, leaving 13 bases between the germline ends. The CDR3: CSVETTGLAEAFF. The DNA for the CDR3 is TGCAGCGTTGAAACGACAGGTTTGGCTGAAGCTTTCTTT.

The chain employs TRBV5-1 and TRBJ1-1, with D possibly matching TRBD1 (5 bases). The CDR3 consists of 15 residues. CDR1 is SGHRS, CDR2 YFSETQ, per germline. V lost 0 bases, J lost 3 bases, and 12 bases lay in between. The CDR3 region is CASSLAPGLDTEAFF. DNA for the CDR3: TGCGCCAGCAGCTTGGCCCCAGGGTTGGACACTGAAGCTTTCTTT.

J is TRBJ1-3 and V is TRBV4-3; D gene ambiguous. The CDR3 is made up of 14 amino acids. V dropped 0 bases and J dropped 7 bases, with 10 bases sitting between them. Germline V CDR1 and CDR2: LGHNA, YSLEER. The CDR3 sequence is CASSQEASKNTIYF. DNA of the CDR3: TGCGCCAGCAGCCAAGAAGCGTCGAAGAACACCATATATTTT.

The CDR3 region is CASSQEATLTDTQYF. CDR3 coding DNA: TGCGCCAGCAGCCAAGAGGCGACACTCACAGATACGCAGTATTTT. The gene calls are TRBV4-3 and TRBJ2-3; no definite D call. There are 15 residues in the CDR3. Trimming stripped 0 bases from V and 2 bases from J, with 9 bases between. Germline values: CDR1 LGHNA, CDR2 YSLEER.

The gene calls are TRBV5-1 and TRBJ2-3; the D gene is possibly TRBD2 (6 bases). The CDR3 has 14 amino acids. Germline CDR1 is SGHRS and CDR2 is YFSETQ. Trimming shortened V by 4 bases and J by 2 bases, and 11 bases separated the two germline ends. The CDR3 sequence: CASSPGGITDTQYF. CDR3 bases: TGCGCCAGCAGCCCCGGCGGGATCACAGATACGCAGTATTTT.

The chain couples TRBV12-5 to TRBJ1-3; possible D gene TRBD1, 5 bases. The CDR3 is made up of 14 amino acids. Trimming stripped 6 bases from V and 0 bases from J, with 9 bases between. Looked up from germline, CDR1 is LGHNT and CDR2 is FRNRAP. The CDR3 sequence: CASGGGSSGNTIYF. DNA for the CDR3: TGTGCTAGTGGGGGGGGTAGCTCTGGAAACACCATATATTTT.